The entry below gives a single T cell receptor (beta chain) sequence along with its context. What it binds is unknown. The source of the sample is a study of cytomegalovirus exposure and HLA in healthy donors. This PCR relied on a set of 60 Vbeta primers and 13 Jbeta primers. The table came from immunoSEQ multiplex PCR; TCRdb's copy has only in-frame clones and leaves some out. The table lists 100,000 to 150,000 clones, 60% to 80% of them singletons. The CDR3 runs to 13 residues. Per the germline V gene, CDR1 is SQVTM and CDR2 is ANQGSEA. V shed 4 bases and J shed 0 bases, with 10 bases lying between them. The study's findings and limits: A later analysis associated 16,000 or so TCR beta sequences with HLA alleles at a 0.05 false discovery rate. A later analysis showed that HLA-associated TCR beta chains had undergone more clonal expansion than equally common others. Reports state that TCR beta sequences accurately predicted most subjects' HLA-A and HLA-B alleles.

Sequencing was done on a sample of PBMCs. This receptor was identified in a man aged 50 to 59 in good health and CMV-seropositive. The V call is TRBV29-1, the J call TRBJ2-7; D gene unclear. The CDR3 protein is CSVATTSSYEQYF. The CDR3, as DNA: TGCAGCGTTGCTACCACGAGCTCCTACGAGCAGTACTTC.